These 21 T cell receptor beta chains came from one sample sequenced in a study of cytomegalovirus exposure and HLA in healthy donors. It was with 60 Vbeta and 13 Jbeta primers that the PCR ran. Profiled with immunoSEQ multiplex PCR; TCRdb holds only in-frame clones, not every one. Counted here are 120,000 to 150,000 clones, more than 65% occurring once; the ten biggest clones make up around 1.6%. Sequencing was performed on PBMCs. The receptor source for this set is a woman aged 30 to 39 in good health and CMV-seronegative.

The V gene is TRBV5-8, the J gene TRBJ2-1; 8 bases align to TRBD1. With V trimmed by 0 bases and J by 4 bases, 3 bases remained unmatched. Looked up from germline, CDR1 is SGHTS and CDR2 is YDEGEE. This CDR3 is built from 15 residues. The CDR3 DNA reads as TGTGCCAGCAGCTTGGGGGACAGGATGTACAATGAGCAGTTCTTC. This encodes CASSLGDRMYNEQFF.

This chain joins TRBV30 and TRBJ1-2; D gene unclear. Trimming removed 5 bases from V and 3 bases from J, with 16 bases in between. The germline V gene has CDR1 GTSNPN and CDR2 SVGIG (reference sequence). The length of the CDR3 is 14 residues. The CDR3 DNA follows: TGTGCCTGGCGCGGAGGGCAGTCCTACTATGGCTACACCTTC. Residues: CAWRGGQSYYGYTF.

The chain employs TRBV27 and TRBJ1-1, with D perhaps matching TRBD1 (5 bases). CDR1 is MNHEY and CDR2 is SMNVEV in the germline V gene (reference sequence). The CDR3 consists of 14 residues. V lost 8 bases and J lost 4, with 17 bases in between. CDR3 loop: CASRLEQVGTEAFF. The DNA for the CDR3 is TGTGCCAGCCGGCTGGAACAGGTTGGCACTGAAGCTTTCTTT.

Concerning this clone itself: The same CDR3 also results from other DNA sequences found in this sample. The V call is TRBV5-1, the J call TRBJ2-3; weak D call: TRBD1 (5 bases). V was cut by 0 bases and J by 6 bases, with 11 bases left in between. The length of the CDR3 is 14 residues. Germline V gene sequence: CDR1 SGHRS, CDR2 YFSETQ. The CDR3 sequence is CASSLGQGGDTQYF. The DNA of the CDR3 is TGCGCCAGCAGCTTGGGCCAGGGTGGGGATACGCAGTATTTT.

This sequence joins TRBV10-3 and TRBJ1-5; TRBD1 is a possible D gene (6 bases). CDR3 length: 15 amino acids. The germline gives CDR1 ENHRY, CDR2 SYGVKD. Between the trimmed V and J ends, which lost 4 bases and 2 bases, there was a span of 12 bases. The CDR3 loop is CAISADSMGNQPQHF. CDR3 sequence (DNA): TGTGCCATCAGTGCGGACAGTATGGGCAATCAGCCCCAGCATTTT.

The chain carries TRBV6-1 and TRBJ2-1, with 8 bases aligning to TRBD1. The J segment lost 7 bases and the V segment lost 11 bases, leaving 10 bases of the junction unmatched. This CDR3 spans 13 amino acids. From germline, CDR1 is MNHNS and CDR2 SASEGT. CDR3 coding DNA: TGTGCCGGATCGACAGGGGAAATTAATGAGCAGTTCTTC. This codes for CAGSTGEINEQFF.

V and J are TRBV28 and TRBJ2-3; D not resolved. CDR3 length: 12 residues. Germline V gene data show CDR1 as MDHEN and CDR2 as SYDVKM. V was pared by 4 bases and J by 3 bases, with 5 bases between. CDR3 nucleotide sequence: TGTGCCAGCAGTTCCCTAACAGATACGCAGTATTTT. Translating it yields CASSSLTDTQYF.

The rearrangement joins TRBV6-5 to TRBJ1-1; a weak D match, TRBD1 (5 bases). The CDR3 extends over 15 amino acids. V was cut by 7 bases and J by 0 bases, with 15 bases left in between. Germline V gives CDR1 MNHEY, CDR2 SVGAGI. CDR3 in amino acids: CASTARAGMNTEAFF. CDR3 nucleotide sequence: TGTGCCAGCACCGCCCGAGCAGGGATGAACACTGAAGCTTTCTTT.

The CDR3 nucleotides are TGTGCCAGCAGTTTGCCCTCGGACTTCACAGATACGCAGTATTTT. Encoded protein: CASSLPSDFTDTQYF. This chain links TRBV28 with TRBJ2-3; tentative D call: TRBD2 (5 bases). The CDR3 has 15 amino acids. From germline, CDR1 is MDHEN and CDR2 SYDVKM. Trimming removed 3 bases from V and 2 bases from J, with 12 bases in between.

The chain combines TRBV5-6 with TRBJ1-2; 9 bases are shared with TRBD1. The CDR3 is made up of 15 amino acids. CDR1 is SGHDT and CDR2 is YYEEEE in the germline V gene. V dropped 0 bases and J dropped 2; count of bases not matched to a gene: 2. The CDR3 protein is CASSLGTGANYGYTF. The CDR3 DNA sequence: TGTGCCAGCAGCTTGGGGACAGGGGCAAACTATGGCTACACCTTC.

The CDR3 DNA follows: TGCGCCAGCAGCTTGTTTAGCCCACCGGGGGGCTACACCTTC. Its protein is CASSLFSPPGGYTF. The genes are TRBV5-1 and TRBJ1-2; no firm D call. CDR3 length: 14 residues. CDR1 is SGHRS and CDR2 is YFSETQ in the germline V gene. V lost 1 base and J lost 8, with 15 bases in between.

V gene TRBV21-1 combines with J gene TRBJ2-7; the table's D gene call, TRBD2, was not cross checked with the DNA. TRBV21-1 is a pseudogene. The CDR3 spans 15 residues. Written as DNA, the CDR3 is TGTGCCAGCAGCAAAGCTGCGGGAGCCCATTACGAGCAGTACGTC. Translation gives CASSKAAGAHYEQYV.

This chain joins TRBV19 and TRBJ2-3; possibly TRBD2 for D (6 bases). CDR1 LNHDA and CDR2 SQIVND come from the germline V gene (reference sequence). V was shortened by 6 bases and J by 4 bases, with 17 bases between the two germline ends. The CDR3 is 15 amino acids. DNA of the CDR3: TGTGCCAGTAGCCCGGGGGTCGGGAGTCCAGATACGCAGTATTTT. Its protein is CASSPGVGSPDTQYF.

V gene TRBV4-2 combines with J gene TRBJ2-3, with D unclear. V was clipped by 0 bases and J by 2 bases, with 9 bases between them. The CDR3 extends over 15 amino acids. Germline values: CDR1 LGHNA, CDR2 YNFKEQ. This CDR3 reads CASSQDPLITDTQYF. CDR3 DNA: TGTGCCAGCAGCCAAGACCCTTTAATCACAGATACGCAGTATTTT.

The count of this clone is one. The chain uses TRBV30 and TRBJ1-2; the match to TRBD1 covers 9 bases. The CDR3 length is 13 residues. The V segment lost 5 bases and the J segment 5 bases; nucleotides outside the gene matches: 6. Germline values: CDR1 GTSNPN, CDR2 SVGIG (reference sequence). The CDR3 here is CAWLRTGVYGYTF. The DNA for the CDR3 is TGTGCCTGGCTAAGGACAGGGGTATATGGCTACACCTTC. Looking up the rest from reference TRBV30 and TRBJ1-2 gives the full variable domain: SQTIHQWPATLVQPVGSPLSLECTVEGTSNPNLYWYRQAAGRGLQLLFYSVGIGQISSEVPQNLSASRPQDRQFILSSKKLLLSDSGFYLCAWLRTGVYGYTFGSGTRLTVV.

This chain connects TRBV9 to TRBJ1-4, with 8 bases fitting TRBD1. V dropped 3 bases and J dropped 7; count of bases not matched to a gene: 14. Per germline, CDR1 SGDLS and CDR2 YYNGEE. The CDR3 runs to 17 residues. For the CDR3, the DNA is TGTGCCAGCAGCGCGGGTGATCCGGGACAGGCTAGTGAAAAACTGTTTTTT. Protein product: CASSAGDPGQASEKLFF.

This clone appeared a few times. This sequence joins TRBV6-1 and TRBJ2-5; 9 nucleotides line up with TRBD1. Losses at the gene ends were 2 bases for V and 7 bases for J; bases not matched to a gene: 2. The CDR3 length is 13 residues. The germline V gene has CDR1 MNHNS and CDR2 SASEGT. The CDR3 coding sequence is TGTGCCAGCAGTGAACGGACAGGGGTGACCCAGTACTTC. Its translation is CASSERTGVTQYF.

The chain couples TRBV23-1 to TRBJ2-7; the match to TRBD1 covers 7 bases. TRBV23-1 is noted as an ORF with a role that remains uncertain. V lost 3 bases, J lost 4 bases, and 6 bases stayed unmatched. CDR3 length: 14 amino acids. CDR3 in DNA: TGCGCCAGCAGTCATCGAGACAGGGATTACGAGCAGTACGTC. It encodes CASSHRDRDYEQYV.

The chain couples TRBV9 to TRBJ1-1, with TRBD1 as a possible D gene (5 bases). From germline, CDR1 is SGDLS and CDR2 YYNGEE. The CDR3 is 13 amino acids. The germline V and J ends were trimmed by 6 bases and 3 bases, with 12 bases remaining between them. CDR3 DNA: TGTGCCAGCAACGCACAGGTCGACACTGAAGCTTTCTTT. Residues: CASNAQVDTEAFF. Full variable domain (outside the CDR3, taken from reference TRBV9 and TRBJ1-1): DSGVTQTPKHLITATGQRVTLRCSPRSGDLSVYWYQQSLDQGLQFLIQYYNGEERAKGNILERFSAQQFPDLHSELNLSSLELGDSALYFCASNAQVDTEAFFGQGTRLTVV.

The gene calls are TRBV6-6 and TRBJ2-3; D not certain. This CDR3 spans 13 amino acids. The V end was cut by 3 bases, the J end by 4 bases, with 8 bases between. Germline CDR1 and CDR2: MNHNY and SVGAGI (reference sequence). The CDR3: CASSYLSADTQYF. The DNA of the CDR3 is TGTGCCAGCAGTTATTTAAGCGCAGATACGCAGTATTTT.

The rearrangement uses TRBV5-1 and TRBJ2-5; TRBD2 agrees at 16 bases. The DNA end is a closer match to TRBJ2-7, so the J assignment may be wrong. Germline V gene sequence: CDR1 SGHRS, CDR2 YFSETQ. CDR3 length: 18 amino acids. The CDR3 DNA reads TGCGCCAGCAGCTTCGGCAGGGGGACTAGCGGGAGGGCCTACGAGCAGTACTTC. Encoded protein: CASSFGRGTSGRAYEQYF.